This T cell receptor beta chain originates from a study of blood T cell repertoires in COVID-19. Study overall: Material from acute and convalescent COVID-19 was sourced from the United States, Italy and Spain. T cells, B-cell-depleted T cells, or PBMCs provided the cDNA or gDNA that served as material.

Original methodology: Reference gene primers were amplified, and this amplification served to estimate nucleated cell counts. The data were produced by immunoSEQ multiplex PCR, yet TCRdb's version contains in-frame clones alone and is incomplete. V and J calls and clone size are as listed in that table; D and trimming were resolved from the DNA. This table has around 67,000 clones, approximately 85% appearing once. Germline lookup yields CDR1 SGHRS and CDR2 YFSETQ. The CDR3 extends over 14 amino acids. With V trimmed by 5 bases and J by 3 bases, 6 bases remained unmatched. The sequence was obtained from a man aged 65-85 years with acute or convalescent COVID-19. The chain joins TRBV5-1 to TRBJ2-7, with 9 positions matching TRBD2. The sample was peripheral blood. The CDR3 region has the DNA TGCGCCAGCAGGCGGGAGGGGACTCTCTACGAGCAGTACTTC. It specifies CASRREGTLYEQYF.